Detailed here is one T cell receptor (beta chain). Antigen specificity is unknown. This sample is drawn from a study of identifying expanded T cells in peripheral blood. General study findings and limits: Variance in clone template counts between approximately 2-week samples significantly increased with total template count across all healthy donors.

Only in-frame clones appear in the TCRdb table, and some are missing; sequencing was by immunoSEQ multiplex PCR. The sample yields more than 85,000 clones, about nine tenths seen once. The CDR3 has 14 amino acids. Per the germline V gene, CDR1 is SEHNR and CDR2 is FQNEAQ (reference sequence). Trimming stripped 5 bases from V and 7 bases from J, with 14 bases between. The clonotype was recovered from a person aged 18 to 75 in good health. The rearrangement uses TRBV7-9 and TRBJ1-4; maybe TRBD1 (5 bases). Source material: blood. This chain's CDR3 is CASSILGTVEKLFF. CDR3 bases: TGTGCCAGCAGCATCTTGGGGACTGTTGAAAAACTGTTTTTT.